The clone carrying this TCR beta chain was seen at least ten times. The antigen is not known. As previously described, bulk TCR libraries were made using listed TCR primers. One entry per CDR3 protein results from TCRdb running MiXCR on the PCR reads. Here the sample spans some 590,000 distinct CDR3 sequences, 25% being singletons. The sample originates from a study of molecular identifiers for immune sequencing clone quantification. General study results and limits: Clones above 20 RNA copies contained over 98% of effector molecules but under 1% of naive ones.

For naive CD8 T cells, sorting used the CD8+CD4-CCR7+CD45RA+ phenotype. The germline V gene encodes CDR1 PRHDT and CDR2 FYEKMQ (reference sequence). Deletions cut 5 bases from V and 10 bases from J, with 29 bases between. The CDR3 has 18 amino acids. The clonotype was recovered from a human donor in good health. Some libraries in this study had Jurkat cell RNA spiked in. The chain recombines TRBV13 with TRBJ2-2, with D possibly matching TRBD2 (5 bases). The sequenced material came from naive CD8+ T cells from blood, with Jurkat cell RNA spiked in. This sample's subset: FACS-sorted CD8+CD4-CCR7+CD45RA+ naive T cells. The CDR3 spells CASSPFGPGSAGVEELFF. CDR3 sequence (DNA): TGTGCCAGCAGCCCTTTTGGTCCGGGGAGCGCTGGGGTGGAGGAGCTGTTTTTT.